This is a list of T cell receptor beta chains from one sample in a study of blood T cell repertoires in COVID-19. Generated by immunoSEQ multiplex PCR, the TCRdb table keeps only in-frame clones and is missing some. This sample yields under 200,000 clones, of which around 77% are seen a single time; approximately 7% belongs to the top ten. The sequencing sample was made of peripheral blood. Source of these receptors: a man between 65 and 85 years old with active or convalescent COVID-19. Both conserved end residues are part of each CDR3. The D gene is left open where the match is weak. Size is stated for part of the rows, as once, few or many counts, or as a class when the clone is expanded.

d_call | clone_size | j_call | v_call | cdr3_aa | cdr3_nt
NA | NA | TRBJ2-3 | TRBV24-1 | CATSPGQSTDTQYF | TGTGCCACCAGCCCGGGACAATCCACAGATACGCAGTATTTT
NA | NA | TRBJ2-7 | TRBV19 | CASSPNRQGPLGEQYF | TGTGCCAGTAGCCCAAATCGGCAGGGCCCTTTGGGAGAGCAGTACTTC
NA | once | TRBJ2-1 | TRBV12-5 | CASGKTTLDEQFF | TGTGCTAGTGGCAAAACGACACTCGATGAGCAGTTCTTC
TRBD2 | NA | TRBJ2-7 | TRBV15 | CATSRGTGGSYEQYF | TGTGCCACCAGCAGAGGGACGGGGGGCTCCTACGAGCAGTACTTC
NA | NA | TRBJ2-3 | TRBV7-2 | CASSSAGGQGDTQYF | TGTGCCAGCAGCTCAGCGGGGGGACAGGGAGATACGCAGTATTTT
NA | few | TRBJ1-5 | TRBV6-5 | CASSSSGGSWNQPQHF | TGTGCCAGCAGTTCGTCGGGGGGGTCGTGGAATCAGCCCCAGCATTTT
NA | once | TRBJ2-1 | TRBV5-1 | CASSFYRGGEQFF | TGCGCCAGCAGCTTTTACAGGGGAGGTGAGCAGTTCTTC
NA | NA | TRBJ1-4 | TRBV25-1 | CASSDRTTNEKLFF | TGTGCCAGCAGTGACAGGACAACTAATGAAAAACTGTTTTTT
TRBD2 | NA | TRBJ2-2 | TRBV6-2/TRBV6-3 | CASSYFSGSGTGELFF | TGTGCCAGCAGTTACTTTAGCGGGAGCGGCACCGGGGAGCTGTTTTTT
NA | NA | TRBJ1-3 | TRBV28 | CASSPDISGNTIYF | TGTGCCAGCAGTCCCGACATCTCTGGAAACACCATATATTTT
TRBD1 | NA | TRBJ1-3 | TRBV4-1 | CASSQTRDRGGNTIYF | TGCGCCAGCAGCCAAACCCGGGACAGGGGTGGAAACACCATATATTTT
NA | few | TRBJ2-1 | TRBV7-9 | CASTPLLDLSSYNEQFF | TGTGCCAGCACCCCGCTTTTAGACTTGAGCTCCTACAATGAGCAGTTCTTC
NA | NA | TRBJ1-1 | TRBV10-3 | CAIKDRARGAFF | TGTGCCATCAAGGACCGGGCACGCGGGGCTTTCTTT
NA | NA | TRBJ2-2 | TRBV9 | CASSGKLGGTGELFF | TGTGCCAGCAGCGGAAAACTAGGGGGCACCGGGGAGCTGTTTTTT
TRBD1 | few | TRBJ2-7 | TRBV10-1 | CASSGGPRDSRAYEQYF | TGCGCCAGCAGTGGAGGGCCCCGGGACAGCCGTGCCTACGAGCAGTACTTC
TRBD2 | NA | TRBJ2-7 | TRBV7-2 | CASSYGLAGEEQYF | TGTGCCAGCAGCTACGGACTAGCGGGGGAAGAGCAGTACTTC
NA | NA | TRBJ1-1 | TRBV5-1 | CASSLTSSGNTEAFF | TGCGCCAGCAGCTTAACTTCCTCAGGGAACACTGAAGCTTTCTTT
NA | NA | TRBJ1-2 | TRBV14 | CASSPGTNYGYTF | TGTGCCAGCAGCCCGGGAACAAACTATGGCTACACCTTC
TRBD1 | NA | TRBJ1-6 | TRBV27 | CASRFRDRGRPLHF | TGTGCCAGCAGATTCCGGGACAGGGGGAGACCCCTCCACTTT
TRBD1 | NA | TRBJ1-2 | TRBV29-1 | CSVEGRDRSLRGYTF | TGCAGCGTTGAAGGCCGGGACAGGAGTTTAAGGGGCTACACCTTC
NA | once | TRBJ1-4 | TRBV30 | CAWTNWNEKLFF | TGTGCCTGGACGAACTGGAATGAAAAACTGTTTTTT
NA | NA | TRBJ1-2 | TRBV10-3 | CAIKNDRLHPGYTF | TGTGCCATCAAAAACGACAGACTTCATCCTGGCTACACCTTC
TRBD2 | NA | TRBJ2-3 | TRBV2 | CASSGAGGRGTDTQYF | TGTGCCAGCAGTGGAGCGGGGGGGCGGGGCACAGATACGCAGTATTTT
NA | NA | TRBJ1-5 | TRBV10-2 | CASSTGSRPNQPQHF | TGCGCCAGCTCCACCGGTAGCCGACCCAATCAGCCCCAGCATTTT
NA | NA | TRBJ1-1 | TRBV5-1 | CASSFLSGHQNTEAFF | TGCGCCAGCAGCTTTCTTTCGGGACACCAGAACACTGAAGCTTTCTTT
NA | NA | TRBJ2-4 | TRBV2 | CASRIAMGKNIQYF | TGTGCCTCGCGGATAGCGATGGGCAAAAACATTCAGTACTTC
TRBD2 | few | TRBJ2-7 | TRBV4-3 | CASSQPARLAGAYEQYF | TGCGCCAGCAGCCAACCCGCAAGGCTAGCGGGGGCCTACGAGCAGTACTTC
NA | NA | TRBJ1-2 | TRBV6-5 | CASSAQERDFHGYTF | TGTGCCAGCAGCGCCCAGGAAAGGGACTTCCATGGCTACACCTTC
TRBD1 | NA | TRBJ2-3 | TRBV5-1 | CASRRQGESTDTQYF | TGCGCCAGCCGCCGGCAGGGGGAAAGCACAGATACGCAGTATTTT
TRBD2 | few | TRBJ2-3 | TRBV6-5 | CASHVAGGPPDTQYF | TGTGCCAGCCATGTGGCGGGGGGTCCACCAGATACGCAGTATTTT
TRBD1 | NA | TRBJ1-2 | TRBV9 | CASSVGVTTGGNYGYTF | TGTGCCAGCAGCGTAGGGGTCACGACAGGGGGCAACTATGGCTACACCTTC
TRBD1 | NA | TRBJ2-7 | TRBV10-2 | CASNTDRVSYEQYF | TGCGCCAGCAACACCGACAGGGTCTCCTACGAGCAGTACTTC
NA | NA | TRBJ1-2 | TRBV6-1 | CASSEQTTPLYGYTF | TGTGCCAGCAGTGAACAGACTACCCCGCTTTATGGCTACACCTTC
TRBD1 | NA | TRBJ1-5 | TRBV19 | CASSQDRVSNQPQHF | TGTGCCAGTAGTCAGGACAGGGTTAGCAATCAGCCCCAGCATTTT
NA | few | TRBJ1-2 | TRBV18 | CASSPDGVIGYGYTF | TGTGCCAGCTCACCAGACGGGGTTATAGGCTATGGCTACACCTTC
NA | few | TRBJ1-5 | TRBV19 | CASSMSGGDGQPQHF | TGTGCCAGTAGTATGTCTGGGGGCGATGGTCAGCCCCAGCATTTT
NA | NA | TRBJ2-7 | TRBV7-2 | CASSPHRALSYEQYF | TGTGCCAGCAGCCCGCACAGGGCCCTCTCCTACGAGCAGTACTTC
NA | few | TRBJ2-2 | TRBV9 | CASSYPQGNTGELFF | TGTGCCAGCAGTTACCCACAGGGAAACACCGGGGAGCTGTTTTTT
TRBD1 | once | TRBJ1-2 | TRBV19 | CASSTKQGIEGYTF | TGTGCCAGTAGCACGAAACAGGGGATCGAAGGCTACACCTTC